This entry features one T cell receptor beta chain sequence. Its antigen remains unidentified. The ends lost 4 bases at V and 6 bases at J; junction bases unmatched: 8. Germline V gene lookup returns CDR1 PRHDT and CDR2 FYEKMQ (reference sequence). The length of the CDR3 is 14 residues. This entry comes from a study of OX40 agonist ivuxolimab in advanced cancers. General study results and limits: Those patients achieving a partial response at 0.1-3.0 mg/kg showed among the lowest clonal expansion.

Method: immunoSEQ multiplex PCR; TCRdb's copy keeps in-frame clones and lacks some. This table has roughly 70,000 clones, approximately 88% appearing once. This material consisted of CD4+ or CD8+ T cells sorted from blood, taken in a trial of the OX40 agonist ivuxolimab. V and J are TRBV13 and TRBJ1-2; TRBD1 aligns across 7 bases. This clonotype was sampled from an adult with an advanced solid tumor such as melanoma, head and neck, liver or kidney cancer. For the CDR3, the DNA is TGTGCCAGCAGCTCCGGAAGGGGGCAGGATGGCTACACCTTC. Its protein is CASSSGRGQDGYTF.